This T cell receptor beta chain is from a study of cytomegalovirus exposure and HLA in healthy donors (dated 2017 in TCRdb). Some background on the complete study: A later analysis indicated that the 120 validation repertoires were generated on the platform also employed for the roughly 720 repertoires of the first cohort. The study aimed to test whether cataloging public T cell receptors could reveal signatures of past pathogen exposure. In addition to the first cohort of 650 to 800 subjects, a separate validation cohort of 130 or so different subjects was used. High-throughput TCR immunosequencing, statistical association of individual TCRs with disease status, and machine learning were combined to predict cytomegalovirus infection status. Study-wide findings and limitations: The study listed 150 to 200 TCR beta chains as associated with cytomegalovirus. Most TCR sequences were seen in very few donors, while some public TCRs were found in many individuals. In a later analysis, TCRs clustered in the first cohort were found to also tend to co-occur in the roughly 120 validation repertoires, with 94% of cluster scores above 0. A later analysis lacked HLA typing for the validation cohort, so it scored co-occurrence in that cohort across all 110 or so repertoires. Three of the identified cytomegalovirus-associated TCR beta chains were confirmed in vitro to be specific for cytomegalovirus antigens. In both the original and validation cohorts, the classifier was reported to diagnose cytomegalovirus status with high specificity and sensitivity. It was suggested by the authors that the approach could potentially be generalized to other disease states and immunological phenotypes.

The library relied on the immunoSEQ multiplex PCR assay. Per the source publication's procedure: To diagnose cytomegalovirus status from the catalog of TCR beta chain sequences, a statistical classification framework was built. TCRdb re-hosts the immuneACCESS table, in-frame sequences only. Its copies lack some clones; in the studies checked, an unresolved V gene accounts for under half of them, and the cause for the rest is not known. For V, J and clone size, that table is used; D and trimming come from the DNA. The sample includes about 98,000 clones, with about 83% observed a single time. The ten largest make up more than 3% of the sample. Worth noting for this clone: Its cognate antigen has yet to be identified. No per-base quality is available; no much larger clone lies one base away.

The donors were included in the validation cohort of approximately 120 subjects, a group kept apart from the roughly 670-subject first cohort. According to the germline V gene, CDR1 reads SGHAT and CDR2 reads FQNNGV. Trimming takes 3 bases from V and 1 base from J, and the germline ends sit 10 bases apart. From the cysteine up to the phenylalanine, the CDR3 has a length of 14 residues. The read is trimmed to its CDR3 DNA, 42 bases read in frame from base 1. The V and J genes are TRBV11-2 and TRBJ2-7; the D region possibly corresponds to TRBD2 (6 bases align). The source material was PBMCs. The sequence derives from a woman aged 25 to 39 in good health and CMV-seronegative. The CDR3 protein is CASSFGGASYEQYF. Here is the DNA: TGTGCCAGCAGCTTCGGGGGAGCGTCCTACGAGCAGTACTTC.